What follows describes a single T cell receptor (beta chain). The sample is drawn from a study of technical replicates of blood from a few donors. TCRdb keeps only in-frame clones here, not all; method: immunoSEQ multiplex PCR. The table has roughly 90,000 clones, 90% to 97% seen once. The V and J ends lost 5 bases and 5 bases respectively, with 16 bases between them. The CDR3 contains 15 residues. Germline values: CDR1 SGHTA, CDR2 FQGNSA. The sequencing input was T cells isolated from PBMCs. V usage is TRBV7-2 and J usage is TRBJ1-5, with a possible D match to TRBD1 (5 bases). This TCR was sampled from a human donor in good health. The CDR3 loop reads CASSNTWGGDQPQHF. The CDR3 nucleotides are TGTGCCAGCAGCAACACCTGGGGGGGAGATCAGCCCCAGCATTTT.